This T cell receptor (beta chain) was obtained from a study of blood T cells in healthy people across ages. The study drew donors from healthy Caucasian individuals in Russia aged about 6 to 90. A second PCR of 7 to 11 cycles used a sample-barcoded 5' primer and a J-beta primer mix. A template-switch adaptor with 12 random nucleotides tagged each cDNA molecule. One entry per CDR3 protein results from TCRdb running MiXCR on the 5' RACE reads. Among hundreds of thousands of distinct CDR3 sequences, around 25% were seen once, and the ten largest hold 9.4%. CDR3 size: 18 residues. Germline loops: CDR1 SGHVS, CDR2 FNYEAQ. The J segment lost 0 bases and the V segment lost 2 bases, leaving 9 bases of the junction unmatched. Study findings and constraints: Roughly linear age-related decline in beta diversity appeared, significant by age approximately 41.

Turning to this clonotype: Its antigen is undetermined.

Another study also made use of these data, one on T cells of mothers and their children. From that second work: Inherited differences only slightly affect thymic shaping of TCR recombination output.

The chain employs TRBV7-6 and TRBJ2-1; TRBD2 matches at 8 bases. Input material: blood. This receptor was taken from a boy aged 5-17 years in good health. CDR3 sequence reads: CASSLLPSGPSSYNEQFF. DNA of the CDR3: TGTGCCAGCAGCTTATTGCCTAGCGGGCCTAGCTCCTACAATGAGCAGTTCTTC.